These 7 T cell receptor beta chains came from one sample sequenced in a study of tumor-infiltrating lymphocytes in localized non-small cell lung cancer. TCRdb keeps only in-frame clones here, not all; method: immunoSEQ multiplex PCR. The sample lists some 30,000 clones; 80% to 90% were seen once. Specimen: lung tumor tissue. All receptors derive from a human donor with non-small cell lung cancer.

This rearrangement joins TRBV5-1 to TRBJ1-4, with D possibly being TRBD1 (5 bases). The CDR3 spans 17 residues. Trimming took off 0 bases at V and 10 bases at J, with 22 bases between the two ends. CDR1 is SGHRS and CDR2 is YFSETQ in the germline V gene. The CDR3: CASSLAAGSGPPGKLFF. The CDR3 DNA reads TGCGCCAGCAGCTTGGCCGCCGGATCGGGACCACCGGGAAAACTGTTTTTT.

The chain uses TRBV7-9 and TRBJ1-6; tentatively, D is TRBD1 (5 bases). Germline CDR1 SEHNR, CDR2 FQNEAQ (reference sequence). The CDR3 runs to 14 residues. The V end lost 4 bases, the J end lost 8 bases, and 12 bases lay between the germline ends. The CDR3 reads CASSSRRGHSPLHF. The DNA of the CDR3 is TGTGCCAGCAGCTCGCGGAGGGGTCATTCACCCCTCCACTTT.

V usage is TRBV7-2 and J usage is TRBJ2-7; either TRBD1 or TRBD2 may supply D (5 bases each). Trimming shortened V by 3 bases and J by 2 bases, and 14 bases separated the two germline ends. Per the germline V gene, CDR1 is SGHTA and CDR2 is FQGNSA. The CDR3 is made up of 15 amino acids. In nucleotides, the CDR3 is TGTGCCAGCAGCTTTTCTTGGGACGTTACCTACGAGCAGTACTTC. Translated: CASSFSWDVTYEQYF.

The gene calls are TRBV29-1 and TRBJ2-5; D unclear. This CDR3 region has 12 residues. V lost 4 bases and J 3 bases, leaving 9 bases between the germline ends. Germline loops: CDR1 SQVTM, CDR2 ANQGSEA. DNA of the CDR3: TGCAGCGTTGTAAGGGCAGAAGAGACCCAGTACTTC. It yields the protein CSVVRAEETQYF.

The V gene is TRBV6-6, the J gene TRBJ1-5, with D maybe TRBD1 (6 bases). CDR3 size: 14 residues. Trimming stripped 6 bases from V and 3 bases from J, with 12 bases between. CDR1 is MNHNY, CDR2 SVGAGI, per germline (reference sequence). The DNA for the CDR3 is TGTGCCAGCAGAACCGGACAGCACAATCAGCCCCAGCATTTT. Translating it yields CASRTGQHNQPQHF.

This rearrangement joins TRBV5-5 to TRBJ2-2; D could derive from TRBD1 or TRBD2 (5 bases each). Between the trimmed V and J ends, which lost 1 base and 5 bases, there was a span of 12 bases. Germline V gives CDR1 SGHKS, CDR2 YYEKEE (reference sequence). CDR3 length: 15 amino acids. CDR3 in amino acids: CASSLSGRRTGELFF. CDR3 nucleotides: TGTGCCAGCAGCTTGTCGGGGCGTCGGACCGGGGAGCTGTTTTTT.

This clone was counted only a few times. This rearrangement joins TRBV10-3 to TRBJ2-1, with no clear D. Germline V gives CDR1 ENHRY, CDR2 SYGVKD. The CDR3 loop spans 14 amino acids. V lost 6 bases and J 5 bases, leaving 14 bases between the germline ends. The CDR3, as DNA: TGTGCCATCAGATCGAGAGATATCGACAATGAGCAGTTCTTC. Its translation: CAIRSRDIDNEQFF.